This paragraph reports one TCR beta chain. The data derive from a study of coeliac disease. Produced via immunoSEQ multiplex PCR; TCRdb's table is partial and in-frame only. Here the sample spans thousands of clones, roughly 72% being singletons. Germline CDR1 and CDR2: SGDLS and YYNGEE. The ends lost 2 bases at V and 7 bases at J; junction bases unmatched: 10. The CDR3 has 16 residues. Sample: lymphocytes from the gut lamina propria. The sequence was collected from a man between 18 and 29 years old with celiac disease on a gluten-free diet. This chain joins TRBV9 and TRBJ2-2, with 8 bases aligning to TRBD1. The CDR3 loop reads CASSVEPGQAGGELFF. CDR3 in DNA: TGTGCCAGCAGCGTCGAGCCGGGACAGGCCGGCGGGGAGCTGTTTTTT.